A single sample is the source of the 6 T cell receptor beta chains below, sequenced in a study of CD8 T cells in Susac syndrome. cDNA came from approximately 0.5 to 1 ug RNA primed by random hexamers. TCRdb processed the immunoSEQ multiplex PCR reads anew with MiXCR; each CDR3 protein has one entry. The repertoire has hundreds of thousands of distinct CDR3 sequences, about 88% of them found once; the top ten carry approximately 0.11%. Sequenced material: CD8+ T cells from PBMCs. The receptors originated from a human donor with multiple sclerosis.

V is TRBV20-1 and J is TRBJ2-1; D might be TRBD2 (6 bases). The CDR3 loop spans 12 amino acids. The germline CDR1 and CDR2 sequences are DFQATT and SNEGSKA (reference sequence). V lost 5 bases, J lost 5 bases, and 10 bases lay in between. The CDR3 DNA is TGCAGTGCTCGTAGCGGAAACAATGAGCAGTTCTTC. It yields the protein CSARSGNNEQFF.

CDR3 in amino acids: CASSFLKRLTDTQYF. CDR3 DNA sequence: TGTGCCAGCAGTTTCCTCAAACGTCTGACAGATACGCAGTATTTT. The chain employs TRBV12-3 or TRBV12-4 and TRBJ2-3; D is unresolved. The CDR3 has 15 amino acids. V was clipped by 3 bases and J by 3 bases, with 13 bases between them.

The genes are TRBV6-1 and TRBJ1-1, with D possibly being TRBD1 (5 bases). The CDR3 totals 12 residues. V lost 4 bases and J 6 bases, leaving 9 bases between the germline ends. Per germline, CDR1 MNHNS and CDR2 SASEGT. Written as DNA, the CDR3 is TGTGCCAGCAGTGGTCTAGGGGCTGAAGCTTTCTTT. Amino acids: CASSGLGAEAFF.

This clonotype was seen only a few times. The rearrangement joins TRBV4-2 to TRBJ2-7; TRBD1 aligns across 7 bases. Germline V gives CDR1 LGHNA, CDR2 YNFKEQ. Unmatched junction bases numbered 8, after V lost 4 bases and J lost 2 bases. The CDR3 extends over 15 amino acids. The CDR3 DNA reads as TGTGCCAGCAGCCCTGGACAGGACCCGACCTACGAGCAGTACTTC. It encodes CASSPGQDPTYEQYF.

The chain recombines TRBV15 with TRBJ2-2; 8 bases agree with TRBD2. The junction had 6 bases not matched to a gene; V was cut back by 8 bases and J by 7 bases. Germline-derived CDR1 and CDR2 are LNHNV and YYDKDF (reference sequence). The CDR3 totals 13 residues. The CDR3 bases are TGTGCCACCTTGATTAGCGGGGACGGGGAGCTGTTTTTT. Translation gives CATLISGDGELFF.

Only a few counts were recorded for this clonotype. V is TRBV4-1 and J is TRBJ2-7, with D possibly TRBD1 on 6 matching bases. Germline V gives CDR1 MGHRA, CDR2 YSYEKL. Between the trimmed V and J ends, which lost 0 bases and 4 bases, there was a span of 10 bases. This CDR3 is built from 14 residues. The CDR3 spells CASSQDAGVYEQYF. Here the CDR3 DNA reads TGCGCCAGCAGCCAAGACGCAGGGGTATACGAGCAGTACTTC.